In this sample, the clone carrying this T cell receptor beta chain turned up a few times. Antigen unknown. These data originate in a study of T-cell memory formation after mild COVID-19. Findings and limits, study-wide: CM and EM subsets held most contracting CD4+ clones; EMRA held CD8+ ones.

CDR3 length: 15 amino acids. V lost 4 bases to trimming and J lost 2 bases; unmatched junction nucleotides: 5. Germline CDR1 and CDR2: SGHTA and FQGNSA. TCRdb ran MiXCR on the 5' RACE reads and lists one entry per CDR3 protein. The sample records hundreds of thousands of distinct CDR3 sequences, over 15% being singletons. The TCR was taken from a young man who had mild COVID-19 (a few samples of this study predate the infection). Cell type and time point are not known. The sequencing sample was made of PBMCs or a T cell subset sorted from them (not recorded which). V usage is TRBV7-2 and J usage is TRBJ2-7, with TRBD2 identical over 10 bases. The CDR3 protein is CASSSRLAGAYEQYF. In DNA, the CDR3 is TGTGCCAGCAGCTCGCGACTAGCGGGTGCCTACGAGCAGTACTTC.